Reported below is one TCR beta chain. The data derive from a study of blood T cell repertoires in COVID-19. Turning to the study itself: Sample material is recorded as cDNA or gDNA derived from T cells, B-cell-depleted T cells, or PBMCs.

The method was immunoSEQ multiplex PCR; TCRdb's version includes in-frame clones alone and lacks a portion of them. The sample holds 130,000 to 150,000 clones, 60% to 85% seen once. V was shortened by 0 bases and J by 8 bases, with 9 bases between the two germline ends. The germline gives CDR1 SGDLS, CDR2 YYNGEE. The CDR3 is 13 residues long. This TCR came from a man aged 50 to 60 with active or convalescent COVID-19. This rearrangement joins TRBV9 to TRBJ2-1, with a tentative D call TRBD1 (5 bases). Input material: peripheral blood. The CDR3 loop reads CASSVEGQDEQFF. The CDR3 bases are TGTGCCAGCAGCGTAGAGGGGCAGGATGAGCAGTTCTTC.